One sample yielded the 32 T cell receptor beta chains listed below, sequenced in a study of long-term antiretroviral therapy in people with HIV. The run of the v3.0 immunoSEQ assay was at survey level. The data were produced by immunoSEQ multiplex PCR, yet TCRdb's version contains in-frame clones alone and is incomplete. This table holds 15,000 to 20,000 clones, 60% to 80% found once. Sample: unsorted PBMCs, taken 2.3 years after starting antiretroviral therapy. These receptors were taken from a woman aged 40 to 55 with HIV.

The chain combines TRBV29-1 with TRBJ2-7, with no clear D. The CDR3 length is 15 residues. CDR1 and CDR2 (germline): SQVTM, ANQGSEA. Trimming shortened V by 1 base and J by 0 bases, and 13 bases separated the two germline ends. The CDR3 sequence is CSVEVTRTSSYEQYF. The CDR3, as DNA: TGCAGCGTTGAAGTGACCAGGACGTCCTCCTACGAGCAGTACTTC.

V usage is TRBV27 and J usage is TRBJ2-7, with 7 bases that match TRBD1. Per germline, CDR1 MNHEY and CDR2 SMNVEV (reference sequence). This CDR3 is 15 amino acids long. Unmatched junction bases numbered 10, after V lost 6 bases and J lost 2 bases. The CDR3 nucleotides read TGTGCCAGCAGCAAATCTACAGGGGACACCTACGAGCAGTACTTC. Its translation: CASSKSTGDTYEQYF.

The chain joins TRBV5-1 to TRBJ1-1; D is uncertain. This CDR3 spans 13 amino acids. Trimming shortened V by 0 bases and J by 1 base, and 4 bases separated the two germline ends. Germline V gene data show CDR1 as SGHRS and CDR2 as YFSETQ. The CDR3 DNA reads as TGCGCCAGCAGCTTGGGGTGGAACACTGAAGCTTTCTTT. The encoded protein is CASSLGWNTEAFF.

The chain employs TRBV6-1 and TRBJ1-5, with D hard to call. Germline CDR1 is MNHNS and CDR2 is SASEGT. V lost 8 bases to trimming and J lost 3 bases, with 14 bases between them. The CDR3 spans 14 residues. DNA of the CDR3: TGTGCCAGCGGCCGTCCGACCCCCAATCAGCCCCAGCATTTT. Translation gives CASGRPTPNQPQHF.

The chain couples TRBV9 to TRBJ2-5; 15 positions match TRBD2. CDR3 length: 17 amino acids. The germline CDR1 and CDR2 sequences are SGDLS and YYNGEE. V was pared by 2 bases and J by 4 bases, with 6 bases of the junction left unmatched. CDR3 loop: CASSVSGLAGGLETQYF. For the CDR3, the DNA is TGTGCCAGCAGCGTCTCGGGACTAGCGGGGGGCTTAGAGACCCAGTACTTC.

The CDR3 sequence is CASSPTGNTGELFF. CDR3 in DNA: TGTGCCAGCAGCCCGACAGGGAACACCGGGGAGCTGTTTTTT. The rearrangement uses TRBV9 and TRBJ2-2; tentative D call: TRBD1 (6 bases). V shed 4 bases and J shed 1 base, with 8 bases lying between them. The CDR3 has 14 residues. Germline-derived CDR1 and CDR2 are SGDLS and YYNGEE. Full variable domain (rest looked up from reference TRBV9 and TRBJ2-2): DSGVTQTPKHLITATGQRVTLRCSPRSGDLSVYWYQQSLDQGLQFLIQYYNGEERAKGNILERFSAQQFPDLHSELNLSSLELGDSALYFCASSPTGNTGELFFGEGSRLTVL.

The J gene is TRBJ1-1, the V gene TRBV27; maybe TRBD1 (5 bases). CDR3 length: 14 residues. Germline CDR1 is MNHEY and CDR2 is SMNVEV (reference sequence). The ends were cut back, 5 bases at V and 5 bases at J, with 15 bases in the middle. The CDR3 DNA sequence: TGTGCCAGCAGTCTTGCGGGGGGGTGGACTGAAGCTTTCTTT. Protein product: CASSLAGGWTEAFF.

This clone turned up a few times. V and J are TRBV4-1 and TRBJ2-1; D remains ambiguous. Trimming pared 1 base from V and 5 bases from J, leaving 9 bases between. Germline CDR1 and CDR2: MGHRA and YSYEKL. This CDR3 has 14 residues. As DNA, the CDR3 is TGCGCCAGCAGCCAAGTGGAAGGGAACAATGAGCAGTTCTTC. Protein: CASSQVEGNNEQFF.

The chain is built from TRBV5-4 and TRBJ1-3; D remains ambiguous. V lost 2 bases and J lost 0, with 3 bases in between. The CDR3 totals 13 residues. Germline V CDR1 and CDR2: SGHNT, YYREEE (reference sequence). The CDR3 protein is CASSFYSGNTIYF. For the CDR3, the DNA is TGTGCCAGCAGCTTCTACTCTGGAAACACCATATATTTT.

The rearrangement uses TRBV6-5 and TRBJ2-1; D may be TRBD1 or TRBD2 (5 bases each). CDR1 and CDR2 from the germline V gene are MNHEY and SVGAGI. The V end lost 2 bases, the J end lost 7 bases, and 9 bases lay between the germline ends. CDR3 length: 13 amino acids. The CDR3: CASSYLGGNEQFF. Here the CDR3 DNA reads TGTGCCAGCAGTTACCTTGGGGGTAATGAGCAGTTCTTC.

This clone has more than one count but fewer than ten. The chain links TRBV12-5 to TRBJ1-5, with a weak D call TRBD1 (5 bases). Trimming took 8 bases from V and 4 from J, leaving 15 bases between them. CDR3 length: 14 residues. Per germline, CDR1 LGHNT and CDR2 FRNRAP. The DNA for the CDR3 is TGTGCTAGTCAGGGAAGGCGACGGAATCAGCCCCAGCATTTT. This gives the protein CASQGRRRNQPQHF.

The chain joins TRBV10-3 to TRBJ1-5, with D uncertain. Germline loops: CDR1 ENHRY, CDR2 SYGVKD. Trimming shortened V by 2 bases and J by 7 bases, and 9 bases separated the two germline ends. The CDR3 is 13 residues long. For the CDR3, the DNA is TGTGCCATCAGTGAGCTCGGGAGCCAGCCCCAGCATTTT. Protein product: CAISELGSQPQHF.

The chain uses TRBV7-2 and TRBJ2-7; D gene unclear. The V end was cut by 1 base, the J end by 3 bases, with 7 bases between. From germline, CDR1 is SGHTA and CDR2 FQGNSA. The CDR3 is 13 residues long. This CDR3 is CASSLDPIYEQYF. The CDR3 DNA reads as TGTGCCAGCAGCTTAGACCCAATCTACGAGCAGTACTTC.

The genes are TRBV7-9 and TRBJ2-1; D may be TRBD2 (7 bases). V lost 1 base and J lost 7, with 20 bases in between. Germline V gives CDR1 SEHNR, CDR2 FQNEAQ (reference sequence). The CDR3 runs to 17 residues. The CDR3 coding sequence is TGTGCCAGCAGCTTAGTTAGGGGCGGGGGCTATATAAATGAGCAGTTCTTC. It encodes CASSLVRGGGYINEQFF.

V is TRBV7-8 and J is TRBJ1-2; tentatively, D is TRBD1 (6 bases). Germline values: CDR1 SGHVS, CDR2 FQNEAQ. Trimming pared 3 bases from V and 4 bases from J, leaving 18 bases between. This CDR3 has 16 residues. CDR3 amino acids: CASSFNPRQETYGYTF. The DNA of the CDR3 is TGTGCCAGCAGCTTCAATCCCCGACAGGAAACCTATGGCTACACCTTC.

The rearrangement uses TRBV4-1 and TRBJ1-2; D call uncertain. V shed 0 bases and J shed 2 bases, with 13 bases lying between them. The germline gives CDR1 MGHRA, CDR2 YSYEKL. This CDR3 comprises 16 residues. As DNA, the CDR3 is TGCGCCAGCAGCCAAGAAGTCACCGGAGGGAACTATGGCTACACCTTC. Its protein is CASSQEVTGGNYGYTF.

The chain has TRBV5-6 and TRBJ2-1, with D perhaps TRBD2 (5 bases). CDR1 SGHDT and CDR2 YYEEEE come from the germline V gene. This CDR3 has 13 amino acids. V was trimmed by 4 bases and J by 9 bases, leaving 14 bases between them. The DNA of the CDR3 is TGTGCCAGCAGCGTACTAGGTGTCGGTGAGCAGTTCTTC. Protein sequence: CASSVLGVGEQFF.

In DNA form, the CDR3 reads TGCGCCAGCAGCTTTCCTGGCCTGGCAGAGACCCAGTACTTC. This gives the protein CASSFPGLAETQYF. J is TRBJ2-5 and V is TRBV5-1; no reliable D call. V shed 2 bases and J shed 4 bases, with 12 bases lying between them. The CDR3 totals 14 residues. Germline values: CDR1 SGHRS, CDR2 YFSETQ.

This clone was picked up a small number of times. This chain joins TRBV4-1 and TRBJ1-5; D is perhaps TRBD1 (5 bases). Germline lookup yields CDR1 MGHRA and CDR2 YSYEKL. The V and J ends lost 0 bases and 7 bases respectively, with 13 bases between them. CDR3 length: 15 amino acids. As DNA, the CDR3 is TGCGCCAGCAGCCAAGAGGGAGGGGTGAGACAGCCCCAGCATTTT. Translated, it gives CASSQEGGVRQPQHF.

This rearrangement joins TRBV13 to TRBJ2-5; D possibly corresponds to TRBD1 (5 bases). The CDR3 totals 16 residues. Germline CDR1 reads PRHDT; CDR2 reads FYEKMQ (reference sequence). Trimming removed 5 bases from V and 0 bases from J, with 16 bases in between. CDR3 residues: CASSTLQGMNQETQYF. For the CDR3, the DNA is TGTGCCAGCAGCACACTCCAGGGAATGAACCAAGAGACCCAGTACTTC.

The V gene is TRBV6-1, the J gene TRBJ2-4; D is perhaps TRBD1 (7 bases). V lost 7 bases, J lost 0 bases, and 13 bases lay in between. Germline-derived CDR1 and CDR2 are MNHNS and SASEGT. The CDR3 sequence is 15 residues long. Written as DNA, the CDR3 is TGTGCCAGCATCGCGGGACAGCGAGCCAAAAACATTCAGTACTTC. Translating it yields CASIAGQRAKNIQYF.

The chain recombines TRBV7-8 with TRBJ1-5; maybe TRBD1 (6 bases). The germline V and J ends were trimmed by 4 bases and 0 bases, with 19 bases remaining between them. The V gene's germline CDR1 is SGHVS and CDR2 FQNEAQ. CDR3 length: 18 residues. CDR3 region: CASSYSIRDTHSNQPQHF. The CDR3 nucleotides are TGTGCCAGCAGCTATTCAATCCGGGACACCCATAGCAATCAGCCCCAGCATTTT. Filled out from reference TRBV7-8 and TRBJ1-5, the complete variable domain reads GAGVSQSPRYKVAKRGQDVALRCDPISGHVSLFWYQQALGQGPEFLTYFQNEAQLDKSGLPSDRFFAERPEGSVSTLKIQRTQQEDSAVYLCASSYSIRDTHSNQPQHFGDGTRLSIL.

V gene TRBV2 combines with J gene TRBJ2-7; 7 bases line up with TRBD2. This CDR3 has 14 residues. CDR1 and CDR2 from the germline V gene are SNHLY and FYNNEI. J was trimmed by 0 bases and V by 8 bases; bases with no gene match: 7. Here the CDR3 reads CASETSASSYEQYF. The CDR3 DNA is TGTGCCAGCGAAACTAGCGCCAGCTCCTACGAGCAGTACTTC.

V usage is TRBV27 and J usage is TRBJ2-3; D remains unclear. Between the trimmed V and J ends, which lost 5 bases and 5 bases, there was a span of 14 bases. Germline CDR1 reads MNHEY; CDR2 reads SMNVEV (reference sequence). This CDR3 contains 14 residues. The CDR3 reads CASSPPGFRDTQYF. CDR3 sequence (DNA): TGTGCCAGCAGTCCCCCCGGTTTCAGAGATACGCAGTATTTT.

The V gene is TRBV30, the J gene TRBJ2-2, with 9 bases lining up with TRBD2. The CDR3 spans 15 residues. The V gene end was trimmed by 1 base and the J gene end by 4 bases; junction bases not matched to a gene: 4. Germline values: CDR1 GTSNPN, CDR2 SVGIG (reference sequence). The CDR3 bases are TGTGCCTGGAGTGGAGCGGGGGGTCTCACCGGGGAGCTGTTTTTT. Its protein product is CAWSGAGGLTGELFF.

Notes on this clone: Within the sample, other DNA sequences also encode this same CDR3. The gene calls are TRBV15 and TRBJ2-5; D ambiguous. CDR1 is LNHNV and CDR2 is YYDKDF in the germline V gene (reference sequence). The CDR3 contains 16 residues. Trimming cost V 3 bases and J 2 bases, with 16 bases left between them. The CDR3 loop is CATSRQPAARQETQYF. In DNA, the CDR3 is TGTGCCACCAGCAGGCAACCGGCGGCTAGGCAAGAGACCCAGTACTTC. Combining the CDR3 with reference TRBV15 and TRBJ2-5 gives the whole variable domain DAMVIQNPRYQVTQFGKPVTLSCSQTLNHNVMYWYQQKSSQAPKLLFHYYDKDFNNEADTPDNFQSRRPNTSFCFLDIRSPGLGDTAMYLCATSRQPAARQETQYFGPGTRLLVL.

The chain recombines TRBV4-3 with TRBJ1-5, with D uncertain. Trimming took 0 bases from V and 3 from J, leaving 6 bases between them. This CDR3 is built from 14 residues. Germline CDR1 is LGHNA and CDR2 is YSLEER. The CDR3, as DNA: TGCGCCAGCAGCCAAGATACATTCAATCAGCCCCAGCATTTT. Amino acid sequence: CASSQDTFNQPQHF.

This clone appeared a few times. The chain is built from TRBV5-4 and TRBJ1-2, with D unclear. Trimming removed 1 base at V and 2 bases at J, with 6 bases between. The germline gives CDR1 SGHNT, CDR2 YYREEE (reference sequence). There are 13 residues in the CDR3. The DNA of the CDR3 is TGTGCCAGCAGCTTGATAGAAAACTATGGCTACACCTTC. Translation: CASSLIENYGYTF.

This sequence joins TRBV2 and TRBJ2-2; D gene uncertain. The ends were cut back, 5 bases at V and 6 bases at J, with 10 bases in the middle. In germline, CDR1 is SNHLY, CDR2 FYNNEI. This CDR3 spans 13 amino acids. CDR3 DNA: TGTGCCAGCAGTAAGAGCTCCGCCGGGGAGCTGTTTTTT. Translation: CASSKSSAGELFF.

The V call is TRBV19, the J call TRBJ2-2; tentative D call: TRBD1 (6 bases). CDR3 length equals 15 residues. The germline gives CDR1 LNHDA, CDR2 SQIVND (reference sequence). V gave up 0 bases and J gave up 2 bases, with 7 bases separating them. The CDR3 nucleotides are TGTGCCAGTAGTATAGACAGGGGTAACACCGGGGAGCTGTTTTTT. Its protein is CASSIDRGNTGELFF.

This chain uses TRBV6-1 with TRBJ1-4; a possible D gene is TRBD1 (5 bases). The germline V gene encodes CDR1 MNHNS and CDR2 SASEGT. V lost 9 bases to trimming and J lost 4 bases, with 18 bases between them. This CDR3 contains 15 residues. CDR3: CASSPERGGNEKLFF. CDR3 DNA: TGTGCCAGTTCCCCAGAGAGGGGAGGTAATGAAAAACTGTTTTTT.

Sample share makes this clone medium-sized. The chain carries TRBV25-1 and TRBJ1-1; the D is unclear. V lost 5 bases, J lost 0 bases, and 10 bases lay in between. The CDR3 contains 14 residues. CDR1 and CDR2 from the germline V gene are MGHDK and SYGVNS. The CDR3 here is CASSLGPLNTEAFF. CDR3 DNA sequence: TGTGCCAGCAGTCTCGGCCCGCTGAACACTGAAGCTTTCTTT.